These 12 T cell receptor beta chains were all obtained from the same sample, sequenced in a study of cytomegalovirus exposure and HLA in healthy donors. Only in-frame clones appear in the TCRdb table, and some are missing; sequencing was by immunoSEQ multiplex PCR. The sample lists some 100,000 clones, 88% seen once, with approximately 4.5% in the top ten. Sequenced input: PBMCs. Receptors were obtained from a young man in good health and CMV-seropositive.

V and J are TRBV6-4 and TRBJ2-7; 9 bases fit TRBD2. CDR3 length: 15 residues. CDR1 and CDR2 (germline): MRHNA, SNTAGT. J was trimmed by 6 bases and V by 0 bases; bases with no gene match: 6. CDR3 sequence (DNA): TGTGCCAGCAGTGACTCGCCTAGCGGGGTCTCCGAGCAGTACTTC. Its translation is CASSDSPSGVSEQYF.

The CDR3 reads CASTRAGESNQPQHF. As DNA, the CDR3 is TGTGCCAGTACCCGGGCAGGGGAGAGCAATCAGCCCCAGCATTTT. The rearrangement uses TRBV19 and TRBJ1-5; perhaps TRBD1 as D (6 bases). The CDR3 sequence is 15 residues long. V gave up 7 bases and J gave up 1 base, with 14 bases separating them. Germline loops: CDR1 LNHDA, CDR2 SQIVND (reference sequence).

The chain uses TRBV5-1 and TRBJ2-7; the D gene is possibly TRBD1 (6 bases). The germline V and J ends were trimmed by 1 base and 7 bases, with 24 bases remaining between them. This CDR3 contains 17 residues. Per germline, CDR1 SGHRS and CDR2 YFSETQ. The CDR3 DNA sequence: TGCGCCAGCAGCTTGCCCGGGCCAGGGGTATCTGCCATGGAGCAGTACTTC. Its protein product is CASSLPGPGVSAMEQYF.

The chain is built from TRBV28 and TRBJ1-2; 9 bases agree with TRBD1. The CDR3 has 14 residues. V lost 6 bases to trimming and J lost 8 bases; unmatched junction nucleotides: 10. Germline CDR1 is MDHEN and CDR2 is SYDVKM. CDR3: CASRAGQGSRGYTF. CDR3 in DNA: TGTGCCAGCAGAGCCGGACAGGGGTCGAGGGGCTACACCTTC.

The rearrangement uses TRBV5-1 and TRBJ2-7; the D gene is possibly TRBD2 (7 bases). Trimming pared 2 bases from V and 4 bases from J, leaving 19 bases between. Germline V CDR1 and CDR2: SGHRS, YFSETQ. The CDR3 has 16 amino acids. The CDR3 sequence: CASSLNTLRGPYEQYF. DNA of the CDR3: TGCGCCAGCAGCTTAAATACCTTGCGGGGGCCTTACGAGCAGTACTTC.

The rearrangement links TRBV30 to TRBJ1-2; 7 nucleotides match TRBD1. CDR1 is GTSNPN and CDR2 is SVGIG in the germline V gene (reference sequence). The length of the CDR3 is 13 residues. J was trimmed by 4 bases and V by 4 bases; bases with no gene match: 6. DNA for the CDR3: TGTGCCTGGACCCCGGGACAGACCTATGGCTACACCTTC. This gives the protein CAWTPGQTYGYTF.

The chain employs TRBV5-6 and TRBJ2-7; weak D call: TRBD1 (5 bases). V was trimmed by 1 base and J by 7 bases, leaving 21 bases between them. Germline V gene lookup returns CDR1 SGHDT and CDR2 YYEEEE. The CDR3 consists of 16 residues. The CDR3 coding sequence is TGTGCCAGCAGCTTGTCACCAGGGCAGGTCCTACGAGAGCAGTACTTC. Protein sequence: CASSLSPGQVLREQYF.

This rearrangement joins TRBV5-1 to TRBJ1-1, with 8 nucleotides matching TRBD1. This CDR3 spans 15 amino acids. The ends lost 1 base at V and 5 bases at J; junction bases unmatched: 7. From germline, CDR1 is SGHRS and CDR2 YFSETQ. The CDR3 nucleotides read TGCGCCAGCAGCTTGATCCCGACAGGGGAAACTGAAGCTTTCTTT. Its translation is CASSLIPTGETEAFF. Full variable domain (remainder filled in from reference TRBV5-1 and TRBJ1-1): KAGVTQTPRYLIKTRGQQVTLSCSPISGHRSVSWYQQTPGQGLQFLFEYFSETQRNKGNFPGRFSGRQFSNSRSEMNVSTLELGDSALYLCASSLIPTGETEAFFGQGTRLTVV.

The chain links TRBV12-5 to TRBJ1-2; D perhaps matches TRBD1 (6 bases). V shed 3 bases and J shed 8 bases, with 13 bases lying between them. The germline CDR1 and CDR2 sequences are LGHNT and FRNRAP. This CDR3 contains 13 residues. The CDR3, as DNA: TGTGCTAGTGGTTTATCAGGGGCGCGGGGCTACACCTTC. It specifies CASGLSGARGYTF.

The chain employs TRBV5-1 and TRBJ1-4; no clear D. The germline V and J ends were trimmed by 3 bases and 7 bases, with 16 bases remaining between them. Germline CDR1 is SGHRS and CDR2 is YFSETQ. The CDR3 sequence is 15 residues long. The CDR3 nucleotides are TGCGCCAGCAGCTCACAGAATCCCAATACTGAAAAACTGTTTTTT. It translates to CASSSQNPNTEKLFF.

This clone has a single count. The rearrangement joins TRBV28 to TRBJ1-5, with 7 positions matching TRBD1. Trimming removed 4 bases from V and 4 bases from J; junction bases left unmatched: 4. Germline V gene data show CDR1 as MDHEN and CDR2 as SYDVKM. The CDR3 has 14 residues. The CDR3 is CASSSYRGNQPQHF. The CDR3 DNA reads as TGTGCCAGCAGTTCCTACAGGGGTAATCAGCCCCAGCATTTT.

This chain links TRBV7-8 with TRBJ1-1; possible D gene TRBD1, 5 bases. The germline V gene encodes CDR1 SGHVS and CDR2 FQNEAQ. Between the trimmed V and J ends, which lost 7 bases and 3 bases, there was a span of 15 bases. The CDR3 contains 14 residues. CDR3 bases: TGTGCCAGCAAGGGAGGACATTCGGACACTGAAGCTTTCTTT. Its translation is CASKGGHSDTEAFF.